These T cell receptor beta chains were read from a single sample in a study of tumor-infiltrating lymphocytes in oesophageal squamous cell carcinoma. Each CDR3 protein is one row after TCRdb ran MiXCR on the PCR reads. The sample has 13,000 or so distinct CDR3 sequences, less than 55% seen once. Sequenced: normal esophageal tissue next to the tumor. The origin of the receptors is a male donor with esophageal squamous cell carcinoma. CDR3s include the opening cysteine and the closing phenylalanine or tryptophan. The order of the fields is V gene, CDR3 length, clone size, D gene, J gene, CDR3 protein, CDR3 DNA. The D gene is left open where the match is weak. Only some rows state a clone size, as once, few, many or a class for expanded clones.

v_call: TRBV7-9
cdr3_length: 13
clone_size: few
d_call: -
j_call: TRBJ2-3
cdr3_aa: CASSFNGGDTQYF
cdr3_nt: TGTGCCAGCAGCTTTAACGGTGGGGATACGCAGTATTTT

v_call: TRBV5-1
cdr3_length: 19
clone_size: few
d_call: TRBD2
j_call: TRBJ2-7
cdr3_aa: CASSARSAGGPANSYEQYF
cdr3_nt: TGCGCCAGCAGCGCCCGGAGCGCGGGAGGCCCCGCCAACTCCTACGAGCAGTACTTC

v_call: TRBV7-6
cdr3_length: 12
clone_size: many
d_call: -
j_call: TRBJ2-1
cdr3_aa: CASSYRYNEQFF
cdr3_nt: TGTGCCAGCAGCTACAGGTACAATGAGCAGTTCTTC

v_call: TRBV7-2
cdr3_length: 14
clone_size: -
d_call: -
j_call: TRBJ2-1
cdr3_aa: CASSLESRYNEQFF
cdr3_nt: TGTGCCAGCAGCTTAGAAAGCAGGTACAATGAGCAGTTCTTC

v_call: TRBV5-1
cdr3_length: 15
clone_size: -
d_call: -
j_call: TRBJ2-2
cdr3_aa: CASSTGQLNTGELFF
cdr3_nt: TGCGCCAGCAGCACCGGACAGCTAAACACCGGGGAGCTGTTTTTT

v_call: TRBV6-6
cdr3_length: 14
clone_size: -
d_call: TRBD1
j_call: TRBJ2-1
cdr3_aa: CASSPGPDRAKQFF
cdr3_nt: TGTGCCAGCAGCCCGGGCCCCGACAGGGCCAAGCAGTTCTTC

v_call: TRBV7-3
cdr3_length: 8
clone_size: -
d_call: -
j_call: TRBJ2-6
cdr3_aa: CASSLTAF
cdr3_nt: TGTGCCAGCAGCTTAACAGCGTTT

v_call: TRBV19
cdr3_length: 13
clone_size: many
d_call: -
j_call: TRBJ2-1
cdr3_aa: CASSMAGGNVQFF
cdr3_nt: TGTGCCAGTAGTATGGCCGGGGGCAACGTGCAGTTCTTC

v_call: TRBV7-8
cdr3_length: 16
clone_size: -
d_call: -
j_call: TRBJ2-3
cdr3_aa: CASSQPSSTDTDTQYF
cdr3_nt: TGTGCCAGCAGCCAACCGAGCAGCACCGATACAGATACGCAGTATTTT

v_call: TRBV6-2/TRBV6-3
cdr3_length: 12
clone_size: -
d_call: -
j_call: TRBJ2-7
cdr3_aa: CASSYTRVEQYF
cdr3_nt: TGTGCCAGCAGTTACACACGGGTCGAGCAGTACTTC

v_call: TRBV19
cdr3_length: 16
clone_size: many
d_call: -
j_call: TRBJ2-5
cdr3_aa: CASSIRERSPQETQYF
cdr3_nt: TGTGCCAGTAGTATTAGGGAAAGGAGCCCCCAAGAGACCCAGTACTTC

v_call: TRBV7-9
cdr3_length: 16
clone_size: many
d_call: -
j_call: TRBJ2-5
cdr3_aa: CASSLGVGGGRETQYF
cdr3_nt: TGTGCCAGCAGCTTAGGCGTAGGGGGGGGTCGGGAGACCCAGTACTTC

v_call: TRBV6-8
cdr3_length: 14
clone_size: -
d_call: TRBD1
j_call: TRBJ2-7
cdr3_aa: CASRKDRAPYEQYF
cdr3_nt: TGTGCCAGCAGGAAGGACAGGGCCCCCTACGAGCAGTACTTC

v_call: TRBV7-2
cdr3_length: 12
clone_size: -
d_call: -
j_call: TRBJ2-5
cdr3_aa: CASSPSRETQYF
cdr3_nt: TGTGCCAGCAGCCCGTCCCGGGAGACCCAGTACTTC

v_call: TRBV14
cdr3_length: 14
clone_size: -
d_call: -
j_call: TRBJ2-7
cdr3_aa: CASSQDRMNSPLHF
cdr3_nt: TGTGCCAGCAGCCAGGACAGAATGAATTCACCCCTCCACTTC

v_call: TRBV7-9
cdr3_length: 12
clone_size: -
d_call: -
j_call: TRBJ1-1
cdr3_aa: CASSTKYNEQFF
cdr3_nt: TGTGCCAGCAGTACTAAGTACAATGAGCAGTTCTTT

v_call: TRBV7-2
cdr3_length: 14
clone_size: -
d_call: TRBD1
j_call: TRBJ2-7
cdr3_aa: CASSRDSLSYEQYF
cdr3_nt: TGTGCCAGCAGCCGGGACAGCCTCTCCTACGAGCAGTACTTC

v_call: TRBV7-8
cdr3_length: 14
clone_size: medium-sized
d_call: -
j_call: TRBJ2-7
cdr3_aa: CASSLRDLTYEQYF
cdr3_nt: TGTGCCAGCAGCTTACGGGACTTGACCTACGAGCAGTACTTC

v_call: TRBV7-9
cdr3_length: 15
clone_size: -
d_call: TRBD2
j_call: TRBJ2-3
cdr3_aa: CASSRTSGAIDTQYF
cdr3_nt: TGTGCCAGCAGCCGTACTAGCGGGGCCATTGATACGCAGTATTTT

v_call: TRBV6-2/TRBV6-3
cdr3_length: 14
clone_size: -
d_call: -
j_call: TRBJ2-7
cdr3_aa: CASRTPLGDYEQYF
cdr3_nt: TGTGCCAGCAGGACCCCTCTCGGGGACTACGAGCAGTACTTC

v_call: TRBV7-2
cdr3_length: 15
clone_size: -
d_call: TRBD2
j_call: TRBJ2-2
cdr3_aa: CASSLAFGLAGVGFF
cdr3_nt: TGTGCCAGCAGCTTAGCCTTTGGACTAGCGGGAGTGGGGTTTTTT

v_call: TRBV10-3
cdr3_length: 14
clone_size: -
d_call: -
j_call: TRBJ2-5
cdr3_aa: CASGISGHQETQYF
cdr3_nt: TGTGCCAGCGGAATCTCGGGACACCAAGAGACCCAGTACTTC

v_call: TRBV6-6
cdr3_length: 13
clone_size: -
d_call: TRBD1
j_call: TRBJ2-5
cdr3_aa: CASRSGTGRTQYF
cdr3_nt: TGTGCCAGCAGATCCGGGACAGGGCGGACCCAGTACTTC

v_call: TRBV6-6
cdr3_length: 14
clone_size: many
d_call: -
j_call: TRBJ1-6
cdr3_aa: CASSYGGSNSPLHF
cdr3_nt: TGTGCCAGCAGTTACGGGGGAAGTAATTCACCCCTCCACTTT

v_call: TRBV5-1
cdr3_length: 16
clone_size: many
d_call: -
j_call: TRBJ2-1
cdr3_aa: CASSLSGRTIYNEQFF
cdr3_nt: TGCGCCAGCAGTTTGTCAGGACGGACTATTTACAATGAGCAGTTCTTC

v_call: TRBV27
cdr3_length: 15
clone_size: -
d_call: -
j_call: TRBJ2-7
cdr3_aa: CASSLSLGTPYEQYF
cdr3_nt: TGTGCCAGCAGTTTATCCCTCGGGACCCCCTACGAGCAGTACTTC

v_call: TRBV7-8
cdr3_length: 19
clone_size: once
d_call: TRBD2
j_call: TRBJ2-3
cdr3_aa: CASSLSGTSGRPDLDTQYF
cdr3_nt: TGTGCCAGCAGCTTATCCGGGACTAGCGGGAGGCCGGACCTAGATACGCAGTATTTT

v_call: TRBV29-1
cdr3_length: 14
clone_size: -
d_call: -
j_call: TRBJ2-3
cdr3_aa: CSVVSFTITDTQYF
cdr3_nt: TGCAGCGTTGTTTCCTTTACCATCACAGATACGCAGTATTTT

v_call: TRBV7-6
cdr3_length: 18
clone_size: -
d_call: -
j_call: TRBJ1-4
cdr3_aa: CASSQGTLASSVTDTQFF
cdr3_nt: TGTGCCAGCAGCCAGGGGACCCTCGCGAGTTCTGTCACAGATACGCAGTTTTTT

v_call: TRBV12-5
cdr3_length: 12
clone_size: few
d_call: -
j_call: TRBJ1-1
cdr3_aa: CASGPSYTEAFF
cdr3_nt: TGTGCTAGTGGTCCCTCGTACACTGAAGCTTTCTTT

v_call: TRBV6-8
cdr3_length: 15
clone_size: -
d_call: TRBD1
j_call: TRBJ2-7
cdr3_aa: CASSYRQGARGEQYF
cdr3_nt: TGTGCCAGCAGTTACCGACAGGGGGCTCGGGGGGAGCAGTACTTC

v_call: TRBV19
cdr3_length: 13
clone_size: many
d_call: TRBD1
j_call: TRBJ2-5
cdr3_aa: CASSPTGLETQYF
cdr3_nt: TGTGCCAGTAGCCCGACAGGGCTCGAGACCCAGTACTTC

v_call: TRBV11-2
cdr3_length: 15
clone_size: -
d_call: TRBD1
j_call: TRBJ2-7
cdr3_aa: CASSLRQGVSYEQYF
cdr3_nt: TGTGCCAGCAGCTTACGACAGGGGGTCTCCTACGAGCAGTACTTC

v_call: TRBV7-6
cdr3_length: 19
clone_size: -
d_call: TRBD2
j_call: TRBJ2-3
cdr3_aa: CASSLATSGGVLSTDTQYF
cdr3_nt: TGTGCCAGCAGCTTAGCGACTAGCGGGGGTGTTCTAAGCACAGATACGCAGTATTTT